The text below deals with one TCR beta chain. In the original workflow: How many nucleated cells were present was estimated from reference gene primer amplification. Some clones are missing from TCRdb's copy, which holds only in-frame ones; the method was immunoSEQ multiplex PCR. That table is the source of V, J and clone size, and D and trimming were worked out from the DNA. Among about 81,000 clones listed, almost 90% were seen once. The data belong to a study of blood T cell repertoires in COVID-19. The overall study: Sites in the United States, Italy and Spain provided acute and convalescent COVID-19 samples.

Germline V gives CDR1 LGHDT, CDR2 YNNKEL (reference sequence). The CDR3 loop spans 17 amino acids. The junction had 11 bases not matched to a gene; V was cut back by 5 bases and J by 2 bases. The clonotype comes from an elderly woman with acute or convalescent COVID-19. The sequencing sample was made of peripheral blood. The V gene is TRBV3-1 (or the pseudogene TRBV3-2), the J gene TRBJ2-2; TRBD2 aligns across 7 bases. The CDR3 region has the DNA TGTGCCAGCAGCAAATTCACCGGCGGGGGAAACACCGGGGAGCTGTTTTTT. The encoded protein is CASSKFTGGGNTGELFF.